One sample yielded the 12 T cell receptor beta chains listed below, sequenced in a study of tumor-infiltrating lymphocytes in oesophageal squamous cell carcinoma (dated by TCRdb to about 2016). The receptor library was made with PCR. The instrument given in TCRdb is Illumina HiSeq 2000. TCRdb reworked the public reads: Q25 trimming with fastp, MiXCR clone assembly, productive beta chains retained. Rows are unified per CDR3 protein, each entry keeping the most common DNA and genes. Present in this sample are fewer than 20,000 distinct CDR3 sequences, roughly 50% of which were seen just once. The biggest ten clones account for under 55% of the sample. The specimen sequenced was normal esophageal tissue next to the tumor. The receptors shown here come from a female donor with esophageal squamous cell carcinoma.

This clonotype was found many times. The CDR3 DNA reads TGCGCCAGCAGTCTCCCGGAGAGTACCGGGGAGCTGTTTTTT. Translation: CASSLPESTGELFF. The rearrangement links TRBV5-1 to TRBJ2-2; D unresolved. Germline V gives CDR1 SGHRS, CDR2 YFSETQ. This CDR3 contains 14 residues. V gave up 5 bases and J gave up 5 bases, with 13 bases separating them.

Comments on this clonotype: A clone one base away is much larger, so this may be a read error. The chain joins TRBV11-3 to TRBJ2-1; TRBD2 is a possible D gene (6 bases). Near its end, the DNA agrees better with TRBJ2-7, so the J call may be wrong. Germline CDR1 SGHNT, CDR2 YENEEA. This CDR3 is 13 amino acids long. The CDR3 sequence is CASSGRDSAEQYF. In DNA form, the CDR3 reads TGTGCCAGCAGCGGCCGGGACTCCGCCGAGCAGTACTTC.

This clonotype was seen a few times. The chain is built from TRBV5-1 and TRBJ2-2; TRBD1 matches at 7 bases. This CDR3 has 17 amino acids. The ends lost 0 bases at V and 1 base at J; junction bases unmatched: 6. Germline CDR1 SGHRS, CDR2 YFSETQ. In nucleotides, the CDR3 is TGCGCCAGCAGCTTGGGGAAGGGACAGTTGAACACCGGGGAGCTGTTTTTT. This sequence encodes CASSLGKGQLNTGELFF.

A word on this clonotype: A much more abundant neighbour one base away suggests this may be a read error. The V gene is TRBV10-1, the J gene TRBJ2-3; the D gene is possibly TRBD1 (6 bases). The CDR3 consists of 14 residues. Germline loops: CDR1 WNHNN, CDR2 SYGVQD (reference sequence). Trimming stripped 5 bases from V and 14 bases from J, with 23 bases between. The CDR3 bases are TGCGCCAGCAGTCCCGGACAGAACACCGGGGAGCTGTATTTT. It codes for CASSPGQNTGELYF.

This clonotype has a handful of counts. The chain carries TRBV7-6 and TRBJ2-3; TRBD2 aligns across 14 bases. The J call is in doubt because the DNA end fits TRBJ2-7 better. CDR1 and CDR2 from the germline V gene are SGHVS and FNYEAQ. The CDR3 contains 20 residues. This CDR3 is CASSGAPGLAGELSYNEQYF. The CDR3 DNA reads TGTGCCAGCAGCGGGGCACCGGGACTAGCGGGAGAGCTCTCCTACAATGAGCAGTACTTC.

Regarding this clonotype: The junction and the germline gene differ at one end; a read error may be behind it. The chain couples TRBV7-6 to TRBJ2-7; no clear D. The DNA end is more similar to TRBJ2-1, so the J call may be wrong. In germline, CDR1 is SGHVS, CDR2 FNYEAQ. The CDR3 is 13 amino acids. The CDR3: CASSLRRNNEQFF. The CDR3 nucleotides are TGTGCTAGCAGCTTACGTCGAAACAATGAGCAGTTCTTC.

The rearrangement links TRBV28 to TRBJ2-7; the match to TRBD1 covers 7 bases. The junction had 20 bases not matched to a gene; V was cut back by 6 bases and J by 9 bases. The CDR3 is 16 amino acids. The germline V gene encodes CDR1 MDHEN and CDR2 SYDVKM. The CDR3 loop is CASSPNRGPNTDTQYF. The CDR3 DNA reads TGTGCCAGCAGCCCGAACAGGGGCCCTAACACAGATACGCAGTACTTC.

This clonotype was counted at least ten times. CDR3 residues: CASSRGAASNEQFF. The CDR3 coding sequence is TGTGCCAGCAGCCGGGGGGCAGCCAGCAATGAGCAGTTCTTC. The rearrangement uses TRBV6-4 and TRBJ2-1; D may be TRBD2 (7 bases). The CDR3 is 14 amino acids. V shed 6 bases and J shed 6 bases, with 15 bases lying between them. Germline lookup yields CDR1 MRHNA and CDR2 SNTAGT.

This clonotype was recorded at least ten times. The CDR3: CATSDPGQGAFIGYTF. The CDR3 nucleotides read TGTGCCACCAGTGACCCGGGACAGGGGGCATTCATCGGCTACACCTTC. The rearrangement uses TRBV24-1 and TRBJ1-2; 12 bases map to TRBD1. Germline V gives CDR1 KGHDR, CDR2 SFDVKD. This CDR3 comprises 16 residues. After removal of 4 bases from V and 8 bases from J, the junction contained 10 bases not matched to a gene.

DNA for the CDR3: TGTGCCATCAGTGAGAGTGGTAGCGCAATGAACACTGAAGCTTTCTTT. Translated: CAISESGSAMNTEAFF. The chain couples TRBV10-3 to TRBJ1-1, with D hard to call. The V end lost 2 bases, the J end lost 0 bases, and 13 bases lay between the germline ends. The CDR3 is 16 amino acids. Germline assignment: CDR1 ENHRY and CDR2 SYGVKD.

For this clonotype: The CDR3 carries no conserved terminal phenylalanine or tryptophan, so it likely arises from a read error. The limits of the CDR3 on the DNA are not certain, so only TCRdb's listed CDR3 is given. This sequence joins TRBV12-3 or TRBV12-4 and TRBJ2-1; whether TRBD1, the table's D call, matches the DNA was not checked. Ends included, the CDR3 has 15 residues. CDR3 protein: CASRLTPGGGYTFGS.

J is TRBJ2-1 and V is TRBV6-5; TRBD2 matches 10 bases. There are 16 residues in the CDR3. V gave up 0 bases and J gave up 10 bases; unmatched junction bases: 9. The germline CDR1 and CDR2 sequences are MNHEY and SVGAGI. The CDR3 DNA is TGTGCCAGCAGTTACTCGGGGCTAGCGGGAGATTTCGAGCAGTTCTTC. Its translation: CASSYSGLAGDFEQFF.